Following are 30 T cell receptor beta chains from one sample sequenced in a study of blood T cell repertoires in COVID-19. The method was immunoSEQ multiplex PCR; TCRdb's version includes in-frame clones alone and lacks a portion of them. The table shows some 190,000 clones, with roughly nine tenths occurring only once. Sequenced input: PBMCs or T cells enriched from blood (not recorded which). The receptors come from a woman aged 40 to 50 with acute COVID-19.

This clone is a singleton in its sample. The chain's CDR3 is CASSGAPGSVGEQFF. The CDR3 DNA reads TGTGCCAGCAGCGGCGCGCCGGGTAGCGTGGGTGAGCAGTTCTTC. V usage is TRBV11-2 and J usage is TRBJ2-1; D is perhaps TRBD2 (5 bases). The CDR3 spans 15 residues. Germline CDR1 is SGHAT and CDR2 is FQNNGV. With 5 bases removed from V and 9 bases from J, the gap between germline ends came to 20 bases.

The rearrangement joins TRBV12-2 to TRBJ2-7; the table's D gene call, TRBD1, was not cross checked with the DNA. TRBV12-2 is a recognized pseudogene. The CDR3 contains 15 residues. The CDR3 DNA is TGTGCAAGTCGCCTTTACAGGGGGCGCAGCGACGAGCAGTACTTC. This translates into CASRLYRGRSDEQYF.

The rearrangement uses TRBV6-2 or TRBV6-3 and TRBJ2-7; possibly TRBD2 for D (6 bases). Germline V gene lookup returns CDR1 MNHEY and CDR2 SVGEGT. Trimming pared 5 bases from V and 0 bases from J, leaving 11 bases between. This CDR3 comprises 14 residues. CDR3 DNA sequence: TGTGCCAGCAGTCTGGGGGGAGTCTCCTACGAGCAGTACTTC. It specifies CASSLGGVSYEQYF.

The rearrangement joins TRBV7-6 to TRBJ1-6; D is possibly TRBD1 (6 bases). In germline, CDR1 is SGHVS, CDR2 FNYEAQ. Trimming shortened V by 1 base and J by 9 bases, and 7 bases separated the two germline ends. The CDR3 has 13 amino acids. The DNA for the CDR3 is TGTGCCAGCAGCTTAGACAGGGTTTCACCCCTCCACTTT. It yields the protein CASSLDRVSPLHF.

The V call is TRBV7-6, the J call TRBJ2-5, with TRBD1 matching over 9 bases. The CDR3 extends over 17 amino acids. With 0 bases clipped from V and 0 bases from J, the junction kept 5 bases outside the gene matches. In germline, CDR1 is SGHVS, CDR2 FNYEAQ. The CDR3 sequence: CASSLAGTGLYQETQYF. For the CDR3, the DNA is TGTGCCAGCAGCTTAGCGGGGACAGGGCTTTACCAAGAGACCCAGTACTTC.

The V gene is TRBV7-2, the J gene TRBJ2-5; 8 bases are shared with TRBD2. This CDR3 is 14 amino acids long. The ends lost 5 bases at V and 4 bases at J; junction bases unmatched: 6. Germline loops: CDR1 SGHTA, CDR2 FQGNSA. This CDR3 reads CASSTYLAGETQYF. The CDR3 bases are TGTGCCAGCAGCACCTACCTAGCGGGAGAGACCCAGTACTTC.

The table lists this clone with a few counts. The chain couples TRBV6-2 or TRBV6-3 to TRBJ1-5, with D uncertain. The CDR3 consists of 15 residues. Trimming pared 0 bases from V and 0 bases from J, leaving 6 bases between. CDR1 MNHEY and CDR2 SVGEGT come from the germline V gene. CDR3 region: CASSYSRGSNQPQHF. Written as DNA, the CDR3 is TGTGCCAGCAGTTACTCGAGAGGTAGCAATCAGCCCCAGCATTTT.

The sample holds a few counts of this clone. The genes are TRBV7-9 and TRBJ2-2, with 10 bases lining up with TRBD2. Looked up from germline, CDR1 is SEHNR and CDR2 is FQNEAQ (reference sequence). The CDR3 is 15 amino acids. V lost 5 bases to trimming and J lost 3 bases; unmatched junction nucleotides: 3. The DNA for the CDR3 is TGTGCCAGCAGCCCCGGGACTAGCGACACCGGGGAGCTGTTTTTT. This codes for CASSPGTSDTGELFF.

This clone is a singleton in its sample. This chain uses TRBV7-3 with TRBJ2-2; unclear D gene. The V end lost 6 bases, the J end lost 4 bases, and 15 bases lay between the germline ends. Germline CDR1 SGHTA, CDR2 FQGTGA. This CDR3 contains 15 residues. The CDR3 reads CASSFGSIGTGELFF. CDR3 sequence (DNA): TGTGCCAGCAGTTTCGGGTCAATAGGCACCGGGGAGCTGTTTTTT.

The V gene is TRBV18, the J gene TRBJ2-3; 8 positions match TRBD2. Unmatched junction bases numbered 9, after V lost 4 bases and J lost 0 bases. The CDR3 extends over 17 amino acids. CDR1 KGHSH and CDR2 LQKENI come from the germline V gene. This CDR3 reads CASSRYPGTRSTDTQYF. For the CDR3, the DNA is TGTGCCAGCTCACGTTATCCCGGGACTAGAAGCACAGATACGCAGTATTTT.

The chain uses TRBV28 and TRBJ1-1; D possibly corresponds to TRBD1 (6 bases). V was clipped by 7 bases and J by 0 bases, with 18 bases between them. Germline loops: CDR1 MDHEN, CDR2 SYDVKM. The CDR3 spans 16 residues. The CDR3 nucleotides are TGTGCCAGCACCCTACCTGGGGGGGGCCTGAACACTGAAGCTTTCTTT. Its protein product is CASTLPGGGLNTEAFF. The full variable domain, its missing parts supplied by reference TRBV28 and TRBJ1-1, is DVKVTQSSRYLVKRTGEKVFLECVQDMDHENMFWYRQDPGLGLRLIYFSYDVKMKEKGDIPEGYSVSREKKERFSLILESASTNQTSMYLCASTLPGGGLNTEAFFGQGTRLTVV.

CDR3: CASSERGYEQYF. In DNA, the CDR3 is TGTGCCAGCAGTGAACGGGGATACGAGCAGTACTTC. The rearrangement uses TRBV25-1 and TRBJ2-7, with D possibly TRBD2 on 5 matching bases. Trimming pared 2 bases from V and 4 bases from J, leaving 6 bases between. The CDR3 is 12 amino acids. Germline CDR1 and CDR2: MGHDK and SYGVNS.

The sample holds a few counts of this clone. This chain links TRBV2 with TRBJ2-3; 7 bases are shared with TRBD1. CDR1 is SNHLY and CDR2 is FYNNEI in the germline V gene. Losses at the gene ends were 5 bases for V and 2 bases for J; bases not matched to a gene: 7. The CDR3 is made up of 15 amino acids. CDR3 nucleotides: TGTGCCAGCAGTTTCGAGACAGGGACCACAGATACGCAGTATTTT. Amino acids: CASSFETGTTDTQYF.

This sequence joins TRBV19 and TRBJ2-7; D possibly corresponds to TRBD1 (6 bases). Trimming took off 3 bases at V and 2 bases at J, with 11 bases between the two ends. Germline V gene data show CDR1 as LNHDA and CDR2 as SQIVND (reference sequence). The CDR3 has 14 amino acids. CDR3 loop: CASSIQGFAYEQYF. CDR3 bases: TGTGCCAGTAGTATCCAGGGGTTCGCCTACGAGCAGTACTTC.

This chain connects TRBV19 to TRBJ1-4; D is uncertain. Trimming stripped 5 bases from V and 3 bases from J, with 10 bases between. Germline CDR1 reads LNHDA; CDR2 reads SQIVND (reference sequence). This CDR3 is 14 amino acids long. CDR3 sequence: CASSSTGSNEKLFF. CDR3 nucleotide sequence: TGTGCCAGTAGTTCAACGGGGTCTAATGAAAAACTGTTTTTT.

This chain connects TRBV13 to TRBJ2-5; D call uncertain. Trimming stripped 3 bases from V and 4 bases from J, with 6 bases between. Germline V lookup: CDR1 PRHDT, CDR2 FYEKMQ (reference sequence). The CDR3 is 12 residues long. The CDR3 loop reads CASSFSSETQYF. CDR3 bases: TGTGCCAGCAGCTTTTCCTCAGAGACCCAGTACTTC. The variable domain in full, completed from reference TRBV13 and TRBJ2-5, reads AAGVIQSPRHLIKEKRETATLKCYPIPRHDTVYWYQQGPGQDPQFLISFYEKMQSDKGSIPDRFSAQQFSDYHSELNMSSLELGDSALYFCASSFSSETQYFGPGTRLLVL.

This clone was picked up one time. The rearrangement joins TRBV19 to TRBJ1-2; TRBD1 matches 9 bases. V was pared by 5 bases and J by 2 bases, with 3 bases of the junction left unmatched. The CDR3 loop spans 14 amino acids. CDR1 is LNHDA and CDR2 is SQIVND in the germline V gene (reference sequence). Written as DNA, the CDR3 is TGTGCCAGTAGTCTGGGGACAGGGAACTATGGCTACACCTTC. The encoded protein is CASSLGTGNYGYTF.

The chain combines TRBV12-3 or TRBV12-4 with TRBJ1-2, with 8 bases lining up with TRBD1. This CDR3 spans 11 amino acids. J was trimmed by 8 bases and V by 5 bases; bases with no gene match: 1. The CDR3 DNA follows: TGTGCCAGCAGTAGGACAGGGGGCTACACCTTC. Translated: CASSRTGGYTF.

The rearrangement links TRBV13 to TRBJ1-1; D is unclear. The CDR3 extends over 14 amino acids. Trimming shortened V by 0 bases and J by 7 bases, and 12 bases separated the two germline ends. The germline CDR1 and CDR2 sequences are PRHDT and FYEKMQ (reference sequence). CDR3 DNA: TGTGCCAGCAGCTTAGGTTCCCGAGGAGTTGAAGCTTTCTTT. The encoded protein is CASSLGSRGVEAFF.

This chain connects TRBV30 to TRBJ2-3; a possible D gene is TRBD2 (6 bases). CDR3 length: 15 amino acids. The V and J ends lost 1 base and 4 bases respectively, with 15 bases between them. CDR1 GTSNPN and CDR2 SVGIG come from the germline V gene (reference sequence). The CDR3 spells CAWSARGMVSDTQYF. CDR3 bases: TGTGCCTGGAGTGCGCGGGGAATGGTGTCAGATACGCAGTATTTT.

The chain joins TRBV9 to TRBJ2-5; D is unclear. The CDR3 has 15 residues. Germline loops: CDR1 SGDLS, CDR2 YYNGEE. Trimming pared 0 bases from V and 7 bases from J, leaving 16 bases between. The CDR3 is CASSVDEGAVSTQYF. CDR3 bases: TGTGCCAGCAGCGTAGATGAAGGTGCGGTATCGACCCAGTACTTC.

CDR3 nucleotides: TGTGCCAGCAGTAAAAGACATCTCATGAACACTGAAGCTTTCTTT. Protein: CASSKRHLMNTEAFF. The chain joins TRBV2 to TRBJ1-1; D call uncertain. This CDR3 is 15 amino acids long. Germline values: CDR1 SNHLY, CDR2 FYNNEI. Deletions cut 5 bases from V and 0 bases from J, with 13 bases between.

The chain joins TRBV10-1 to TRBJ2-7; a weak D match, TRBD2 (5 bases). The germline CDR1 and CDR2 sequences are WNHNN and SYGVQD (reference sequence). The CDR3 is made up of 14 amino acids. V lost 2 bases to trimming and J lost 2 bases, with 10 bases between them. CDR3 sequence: CASSEGPGTYEQYF. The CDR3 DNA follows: TGCGCCAGCAGTGAGGGTCCGGGGACCTACGAGCAGTACTTC.

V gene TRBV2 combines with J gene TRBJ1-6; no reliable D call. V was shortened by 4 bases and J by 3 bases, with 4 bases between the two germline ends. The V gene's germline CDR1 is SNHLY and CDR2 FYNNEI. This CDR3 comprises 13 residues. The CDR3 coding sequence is TGTGCCAGCAGTGTTATCTATAATTCACCCCTCCACTTT. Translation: CASSVIYNSPLHF.

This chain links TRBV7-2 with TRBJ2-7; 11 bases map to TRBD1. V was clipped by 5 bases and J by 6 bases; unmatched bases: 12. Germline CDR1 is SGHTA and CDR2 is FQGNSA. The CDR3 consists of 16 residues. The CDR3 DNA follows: TGTGCCAGCAGCCTCGGTGTTGGGACAGGGGGTTCCGAGCAGTACTTC. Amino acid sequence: CASSLGVGTGGSEQYF.

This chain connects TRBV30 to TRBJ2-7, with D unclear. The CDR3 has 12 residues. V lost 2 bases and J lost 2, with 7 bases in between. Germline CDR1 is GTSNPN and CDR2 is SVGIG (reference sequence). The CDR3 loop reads CAWSSTAYEQYF. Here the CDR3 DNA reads TGTGCCTGGAGTTCGACTGCCTACGAGCAGTACTTC.

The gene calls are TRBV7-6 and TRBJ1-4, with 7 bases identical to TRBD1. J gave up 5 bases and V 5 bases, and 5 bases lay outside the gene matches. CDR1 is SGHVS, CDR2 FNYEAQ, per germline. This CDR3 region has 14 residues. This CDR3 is CASSPGQPNEKLFF. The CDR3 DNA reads TGTGCCAGCAGCCCGGGACAGCCAAATGAAAAACTGTTTTTT. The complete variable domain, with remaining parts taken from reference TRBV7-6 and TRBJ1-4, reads GAGVSQSPRYKVTKRGQDVALRCDPISGHVSLYWYRQALGQGPEFLTYFNYEAQQDKSGLPNDRFSAERPEGSISTLTIQRTEQRDSAMYRCASSPGQPNEKLFFGSGTQLSVL.

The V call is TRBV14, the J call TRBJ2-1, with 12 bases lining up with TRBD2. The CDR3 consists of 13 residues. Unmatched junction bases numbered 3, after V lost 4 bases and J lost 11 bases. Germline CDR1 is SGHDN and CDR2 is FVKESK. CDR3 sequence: CASSLGLAGQQFF. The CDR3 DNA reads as TGTGCCAGCAGCCTGGGACTAGCGGGCCAGCAGTTCTTC.

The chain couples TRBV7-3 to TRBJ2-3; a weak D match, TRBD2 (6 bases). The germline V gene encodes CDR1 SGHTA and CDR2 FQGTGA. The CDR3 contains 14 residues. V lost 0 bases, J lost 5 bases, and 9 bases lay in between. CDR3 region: CASSLTPRGDTQYF. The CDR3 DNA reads TGTGCCAGCAGCTTAACACCGCGGGGAGATACGCAGTATTTT.

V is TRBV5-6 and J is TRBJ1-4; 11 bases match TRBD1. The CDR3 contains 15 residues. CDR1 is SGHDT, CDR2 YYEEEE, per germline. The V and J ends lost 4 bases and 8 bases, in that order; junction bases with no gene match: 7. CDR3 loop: CASSLSGTGGEKLFF. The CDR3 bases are TGTGCCAGCAGCCTATCCGGGACAGGGGGAGAAAAACTGTTTTTT.